These 30 T cell receptor beta chains originate from one sample sequenced in a study of blood T cell repertoires in COVID-19 (dated by TCRdb to 2018 to 2021). Receptor libraries were prepared by the immunoSEQ multiplex PCR assay. Sourced from immuneACCESS, this table was stored by TCRdb with only in-frame sequences that have V and J called. A share of the clones is absent; for the studies checked, an unresolved V gene accounts for under half, and the remainder has no known explanation. Here the sample has roughly 140,000 clones; about 82% occur a single time. The ten largest clonotypes hold 6.2% of the sample. What was sequenced was PBMCs or T cells enriched from blood (not recorded which). These TCRs come from a woman between 40 and 50 years old who had recovered from COVID-19.

In this sample, this clone turned up many times. V gene TRBV28 combines with J gene TRBJ2-7, with TRBD1 matching over 8 bases. CDR3 length: 14 residues. V was clipped by 6 bases and J by 2 bases; unmatched bases: 6. CDR1 and CDR2 from the germline V gene are MDHEN and SYDVKM. CDR3 in amino acids: CASRQDRVTYEQYF. The CDR3 region has the DNA TGTGCCAGCAGACAGGACAGGGTGACCTACGAGCAGTACTTC.

The chain links TRBV2 to TRBJ2-5; 9 bases are a match to TRBD2. V was clipped by 4 bases and J by 3 bases; unmatched bases: 6. From germline, CDR1 is SNHLY and CDR2 FYNNEI. This CDR3 comprises 15 residues. The CDR3 nucleotides read TGTGCCAGCAGTGTCCAGGGACTAGCTGAAGAGACCCAGTACTTC. Residues: CASSVQGLAEETQYF.

This clone has just one count. V gene TRBV4-2 combines with J gene TRBJ2-1, with 12 nucleotides matching TRBD2. CDR1 LGHNA and CDR2 YNFKEQ come from the germline V gene. The CDR3 has 19 residues. Trimming removed 0 bases from V and 15 bases from J; junction bases left unmatched: 21. For the CDR3, the DNA is TGTGCCAGCAGCCAAGAAAATACGCTACGACTAGCGGGAGAATCGGGCCTGTTCTTC. It yields the protein CASSQENTLRLAGESGLFF.

The J gene is TRBJ1-2, the V gene TRBV27; D possibly corresponds to TRBD1 (5 bases). The V end was cut by 5 bases, the J end by 4 bases, with 11 bases between. CDR1 is MNHEY, CDR2 SMNVEV, per germline (reference sequence). The CDR3 is 13 amino acids. For the CDR3, the DNA is TGTGCCAGCAGTCCTGGACACGGCTATGGCTACACCTTC. This encodes CASSPGHGYGYTF.

The rearrangement links TRBV7-8 to TRBJ1-2, with 7 bases that match TRBD1. The V gene's germline CDR1 is SGHVS and CDR2 FQNEAQ. J gave up 4 bases and V 4 bases, and 9 bases lay outside the gene matches. The length of the CDR3 is 15 residues. The CDR3 spells CASSSTRQGTYGYTF. CDR3 coding DNA: TGTGCCAGCAGCTCGACGAGACAGGGAACCTATGGCTACACCTTC.

The CDR3 DNA reads TGTGCCAGCAGCCCCAGCGGGACAGGGGATGGCTACACCTTC. Translating gives CASSPSGTGDGYTF. This chain joins TRBV9 and TRBJ1-2; 10 positions agree with TRBD1. Germline loops: CDR1 SGDLS, CDR2 YYNGEE. The CDR3 loop spans 14 amino acids. J gave up 6 bases and V 4 bases, and 6 bases lay outside the gene matches. The full variable domain, with the rest looked up from reference TRBV9 and TRBJ1-2, is DSGVTQTPKHLITATGQRVTLRCSPRSGDLSVYWYQQSLDQGLQFLIQYYNGEERAKGNILERFSAQQFPDLHSELNLSSLELGDSALYFCASSPSGTGDGYTFGSGTRLTVV.

The CDR3 loop is CASSSVAGALETQYF. The CDR3 DNA is TGCGCCAGCAGCTCAGTTGCGGGGGCGTTGGAGACCCAGTACTTC. The chain recombines TRBV5-1 with TRBJ2-5, with D possibly being TRBD2 (7 bases). Germline V lookup: CDR1 SGHRS, CDR2 YFSETQ. CDR3 length: 15 residues. The V end lost 3 bases, the J end lost 5 bases, and 17 bases lay between the germline ends. Full variable domain (remainder filled in from reference TRBV5-1 and TRBJ2-5): KAGVTQTPRYLIKTRGQQVTLSCSPISGHRSVSWYQQTPGQGLQFLFEYFSETQRNKGNFPGRFSGRQFSNSRSEMNVSTLELGDSALYLCASSSVAGALETQYFGPGTRLLVL.

The chain carries TRBV25-1 and TRBJ1-2, with D possibly being TRBD1 (5 bases). Germline values: CDR1 MGHDK, CDR2 SYGVNS. Trimming took 0 bases from V and 4 from J, leaving 12 bases between them. The length of the CDR3 is 15 residues. CDR3 in DNA: TGTGCCAGCAGTGAATATCAGGGAGGGAGCTATGGCTACACCTTC. Its protein product is CASSEYQGGSYGYTF.

J is TRBJ1-4 and V is TRBV13; D might be TRBD1 (6 bases). Per germline, CDR1 PRHDT and CDR2 FYEKMQ (reference sequence). V shed 0 bases and J shed 8 bases, with 19 bases lying between them. CDR3 length equals 17 residues. In DNA, the CDR3 is TGTGCCAGCAGCTTAGGAGGGGGTACCGGATCCCAAGAAAAACTGTTTTTT. Residues: CASSLGGGTGSQEKLFF.

The chain joins TRBV6-1 to TRBJ1-5; D remains ambiguous. V was shortened by 2 bases and J by 4 bases, with 9 bases between the two germline ends. Germline loops: CDR1 MNHNS, CDR2 SASEGT. This CDR3 is 14 amino acids long. The CDR3 loop reads CASSEIGGNQPQHF. The CDR3 region has the DNA TGTGCCAGCAGTGAAATCGGCGGTAATCAGCCCCAGCATTTT.

This chain links TRBV5-6 with TRBJ2-2; 8 nucleotides match TRBD1. The CDR3 runs 15 residues. V trimming: 4 bases; J trimming: 8 bases; junction bases outside the gene matches: 10. Germline CDR1 SGHDT, CDR2 YYEEEE. CDR3: CASSRPTGAAGELFF. Here the CDR3 DNA reads TGTGCCAGCAGCCGTCCGACAGGGGCGGCGGGGGAGCTGTTTTTT.

The V and J genes are TRBV19 and TRBJ1-1; tentatively, D is TRBD1 (6 bases). Trimming removed 9 bases from V and 6 bases from J, with 14 bases in between. This CDR3 contains 12 residues. Germline CDR1 and CDR2: LNHDA and SQIVND (reference sequence). Here the CDR3 reads CASSSGVSEAFF. Here the CDR3 DNA reads TGTGCCAGCTCTTCAGGGGTCTCTGAAGCTTTCTTT.

This clone was found once. This chain joins TRBV15 and TRBJ2-1, with TRBD2 matching 13 bases. The CDR3 length is 14 residues. CDR1 is LNHNV and CDR2 is YYDKDF in the germline V gene (reference sequence). J lost 8 bases, V lost 8 bases, and 6 bases had no gene match. In nucleotides, the CDR3 is TGTGCCACCTCCGGGACTAGCGGGATTCATGAGCAGTTCTTC. It specifies CATSGTSGIHEQFF.

J is TRBJ1-1 and V is TRBV11-3; no definite D call. The CDR3 sequence is 13 residues long. Trimming removed 2 bases from V and 4 bases from J, with 8 bases in between. The germline CDR1 and CDR2 sequences are SGHNT and YENEEA. This CDR3 reads CASSLWGGTEAFF. CDR3 in DNA: TGTGCCAGCAGCTTATGGGGAGGCACTGAAGCTTTCTTT. Supplemented by reference TRBV11-3 and TRBJ1-1, the full variable domain reads EAGVVQSPRYKIIEKKQPVAFWCNPISGHNTLYWYLQNLGQGPELLIRYENEEAVDDSQLPKDRFSAERLKGVDSTLKIQPAELGDSAVYLCASSLWGGTEAFFGQGTRLTVV.

The genes are TRBV6-5 and TRBJ2-1; the D gene is possibly TRBD1 (6 bases). In germline, CDR1 is MNHEY, CDR2 SVGAGI. There are 15 residues in the CDR3. The V gene lost 7 bases and the J gene lost 0 bases, with 13 bases spanning the gap. The CDR3 reads CASTSGESSYNEQFF. As DNA, the CDR3 is TGTGCCAGCACCTCAGGGGAGTCCTCCTACAATGAGCAGTTCTTC.

This chain connects TRBV7-9 to TRBJ2-1; TRBD2 agrees at 10 bases. After removal of 5 bases from V and 1 base from J, the junction contained 5 bases not matched to a gene. The CDR3 runs to 16 residues. Germline V gene sequence: CDR1 SEHNR, CDR2 FQNEAQ (reference sequence). CDR3 nucleotides: TGTGCCAGCAGCCGAATAGCGGGAGGATCCTACAATGAGCAGTTCTTC. This codes for CASSRIAGGSYNEQFF.

There are a few counts of this clone. As DNA, the CDR3 is TGTGCCAGCAGTTACCCGGCGGGCTTGACAGATACGCAGTATTTT. Translating it yields CASSYPAGLTDTQYF. The rearrangement links TRBV6-6 to TRBJ2-3; maybe TRBD2 (5 bases). CDR3 length: 15 residues. Germline-derived CDR1 and CDR2 are MNHNY and SVGAGI (reference sequence). The V end lost 2 bases, the J end lost 3 bases, and 12 bases lay between the germline ends.

The chain employs TRBV15 and TRBJ2-1; a weak D match, TRBD1 (5 bases). Germline V CDR1 and CDR2: LNHNV, YYDKDF (reference sequence). Trimming shortened V by 3 bases and J by 8 bases, and 11 bases separated the two germline ends. This CDR3 has 13 amino acids. The CDR3: CATSSRQSDEQFF. The CDR3 DNA follows: TGTGCCACCAGCAGTCGACAGTCCGATGAGCAGTTCTTC.

V usage is TRBV19 and J usage is TRBJ1-4; 7 bases line up with TRBD1. This CDR3 spans 14 amino acids. J was trimmed by 10 bases and V by 7 bases; bases with no gene match: 12. Germline assignment: CDR1 LNHDA and CDR2 SQIVND (reference sequence). CDR3 DNA: TGTGCCAGTACCCATACACAGGGGAAGGGAAAACTGTTTTTT. It encodes CASTHTQGKGKLFF.

On this clone: The junction departs from germline at one end; a sequencing error may be responsible. The V call is TRBV18, the J call TRBJ1-2, with 7 bases identical to TRBD1. The CDR3 length is 14 residues. Germline V gene data show CDR1 as KGHSH and CDR2 as LQKENI. The CDR3 DNA is TGTGTCAGCTCACCGAACAGGGGTAACTATGGCTACACCTTC. Its translation: CVSSPNRGNYGYTF.

V gene TRBV29-1 combines with J gene TRBJ1-5; tentative D call: TRBD1 (6 bases). The CDR3 is made up of 12 amino acids. Between the trimmed V and J ends, which lost 4 bases and 9 bases, there was a span of 13 bases. The germline CDR1 and CDR2 sequences are SQVTM and ANQGSEA. This chain's CDR3 is CSVGEGDRPQHF. The CDR3 DNA sequence: TGCAGCGTTGGGGAGGGGGACCGGCCCCAGCATTTT. Full variable domain (rest looked up from reference TRBV29-1 and TRBJ1-5): SAVISQKPSRDICQRGTSLTIQCQVDSQVTMMFWYRQQPGQSLTLIATANQGSEATYESGFVIDKFPISRPNLTFSTLTVSNMSPEDSSIYLCSVGEGDRPQHFGDGTRLSIL.

The chain carries TRBV9 and TRBJ1-2; D gene ambiguous. Per germline, CDR1 SGDLS and CDR2 YYNGEE. The CDR3 length is 13 residues. V was clipped by 2 bases and J by 6 bases, with 11 bases between them. For the CDR3, the DNA is TGTGCCAGCAGCGTGGGCCCCGACCATGGCTACACCTTC. It translates to CASSVGPDHGYTF.

This clone was observed a handful of times. The genes are TRBV11-2 and TRBJ1-5, with 9 bases lining up with TRBD1. Unmatched junction bases numbered 3, after V lost 5 bases and J lost 4 bases. Germline V gene lookup returns CDR1 SGHAT and CDR2 FQNNGV. The CDR3 consists of 14 residues. CDR3 sequence: CASSATGGNQPQHF. The CDR3 DNA is TGTGCCAGCAGCGCGACAGGGGGGAATCAGCCCCAGCATTTT.

The CDR3, as DNA: TGTGCCAGCCGGGGAGAGATGAACACTGAAGCTTTCTTT. This codes for CASRGEMNTEAFF. The chain is built from TRBV12-3 or TRBV12-4 and TRBJ1-1; D unclear. The ends were cut back, 8 bases at V and 0 bases at J, with 10 bases in the middle. The CDR3 totals 13 residues.

V and J are TRBV11-2 and TRBJ2-7; D uncertain. Trimming stripped 4 bases from V and 5 bases from J, with 9 bases between. CDR1 and CDR2 from the germline V gene are SGHAT and FQNNGV. This CDR3 region has 12 residues. CDR3 nucleotide sequence: TGTGCCAGCAGCTCGCCCTCGGACGAGCAGTACTTC. Translating gives CASSSPSDEQYF. Full variable domain (remainder filled in from reference TRBV11-2 and TRBJ2-7): EAGVAQSPRYKIIEKRQSVAFWCNPISGHATLYWYQQILGQGPKLLIQFQNNGVVDDSQLPKDRFSAERLKGVDSTLKIQPAKLEDSAVYLCASSSPSDEQYFGPGTRLTVT.

This sequence joins TRBV7-2 and TRBJ2-2, with D perhaps TRBD2 (5 bases). Germline V gene sequence: CDR1 SGHTA, CDR2 FQGNSA. V lost 3 bases and J 0 bases, leaving 17 bases between the germline ends. This CDR3 contains 18 residues. CDR3 loop: CASSLVGGAATNTGELFF. Here the CDR3 DNA reads TGTGCCAGCAGCTTGGTAGGAGGAGCGGCCACGAACACCGGGGAGCTGTTTTTT.

The chain is built from TRBV5-1 and TRBJ2-1, with 9 bases fitting TRBD1. Germline trimming cut 0 bases from V and 5 bases from J; bases unmatched to any gene: 3. The CDR3 spans 15 residues. Germline CDR1 SGHRS, CDR2 YFSETQ. The CDR3 nucleotides read TGCGCCAGCAGCTTGGGAGGGGACAGGGACAATGAGCAGTTCTTC. This encodes CASSLGGDRDNEQFF. Based on the CDR3 plus reference TRBV5-1 and TRBJ2-1, the full variable domain is KAGVTQTPRYLIKTRGQQVTLSCSPISGHRSVSWYQQTPGQGLQFLFEYFSETQRNKGNFPGRFSGRQFSNSRSEMNVSTLELGDSALYLCASSLGGDRDNEQFFGPGTRLTVL.

This sequence joins TRBV7-9 and TRBJ1-2, with no clear D. Germline assignment: CDR1 SEHNR and CDR2 FQNEAQ (reference sequence). Between the trimmed V and J ends, which lost 6 bases and 4 bases, there was a span of 12 bases. The CDR3 has 13 amino acids. The CDR3 is CASSHDRGYGYTF. CDR3 sequence (DNA): TGTGCCAGCAGTCATGACCGGGGCTATGGCTACACCTTC.

The V and J genes are TRBV4-1 and TRBJ2-3; TRBD2 agrees at 7 bases. Per germline, CDR1 MGHRA and CDR2 YSYEKL. V was pared by 1 base and J by 2 bases, with 3 bases of the junction left unmatched. This CDR3 has 15 residues. In nucleotides, the CDR3 is TGCGCCAGCAGCCAAGGGGACTACCTCACAGATACGCAGTATTTT. Translated: CASSQGDYLTDTQYF.

This rearrangement joins TRBV9 to TRBJ1-1, with D perhaps matching TRBD1 (6 bases). Germline V gene sequence: CDR1 SGDLS, CDR2 YYNGEE. V was shortened by 4 bases and J by 0 bases, with 10 bases between the two germline ends. The CDR3 covers 14 residues. CDR3 in amino acids: CASSRQGLNTEAFF. The CDR3 DNA follows: TGTGCCAGCAGCCGCCAGGGGTTGAACACTGAAGCTTTCTTT.